This record looks at one T cell receptor beta chain sequence and its context. Its antigen specificity is not known. No qualities accompany the bases; no much larger clone lies one base away. The sample originates from a study of radiotherapy plus CTLA-4 blockade in lung cancer (dated by TCRdb to 2017 to 2018). About the investigation overall: Among the enrolled patients, approximately 18% had an objective response, and about 30% reached disease control. What the research found in general, with its limitations: TCR clones derived from tumors expanded in peripheral blood after treatment with radiotherapy and ipilimumab. Increased serum interferon-beta after radiation, together with early dynamic changes in blood T cell clones, were reported to be the strongest predictors of response.

Per the germline V gene, SGHRS is the CDR1 and YFSETQ is the CDR2. CDR3 length: 17 amino acids, cysteine to phenylalanine. The retained sequence is limited to the CDR3, 51 bases, with the frame set at the first base. For this chain, trimming is 0 bases at the V end and 7 bases at the J end, and the number of junction bases without a gene match is 10. The study tested focal radiation therapy combined with CTLA-4 blockade (ipilimumab) in patients with chemo-refractory metastatic non-small-cell lung cancer. Preparation of the library involved the immunoSEQ multiplex PCR assay. Sourced from immuneACCESS, this table was stored by TCRdb with only in-frame sequences that have V and J called. A share of the clones is absent; for the studies checked, an unresolved V gene accounts for under half, and the remainder has no known explanation. In this sample the table shows about 25,000 clones, approximately 70% of which occur a single time. The ten top clones hold about 3.9% of the sample.

The sequence joins TRBV5-1 to TRBJ2-1; TRBD2 matches 10 bases in the middle. This specimen was peripheral blood, taken from a patient treated with radiotherapy plus ipilimumab. The TCR was taken from a human donor with non-small cell lung cancer who had stable disease on radiotherapy plus ipilimumab. The CDR3 region has the sequence CASSLGNLAGVSNEQFF. The DNA sequence follows: TGCGCCAGCAGCTTGGGAAACCTAGCGGGAGTTTCTAATGAGCAGTTCTTC. The CDR3, completed at both ends by the reference TRBV5-1 and TRBJ2-1 genes, gives the full variable domain KAGVTQTPRYLIKTRGQQVTLSCSPISGHRSVSWYQQTPGQGLQFLFEYFSETQRNKGNFPGRFSGRQFSNSRSEMNVSTLELGDSALYLCASSLGNLAGVSNEQFFGPGTRLTVL.